The following is a T cell receptor beta chain sequence with its context. The antigen is not known. V was clipped by 4 bases and J by 3 bases; unmatched bases: 10. Germline V gene sequence: CDR1 SGDLS, CDR2 YYNGEE. There are 16 residues in the CDR3. The record originates from a study of cytomegalovirus exposure and HLA in healthy donors. The PCR ran on 60 Vbeta and 13 Jbeta primers. The method was immunoSEQ multiplex PCR; TCRdb's version includes in-frame clones alone and lacks a portion of them. The data show around 150,000 clones, around 63% seen once. Whole-study findings and limits: Researchers counted 164 TCR beta chains as cytomegalovirus-associated.

The receptor was derived from a human donor in good health. The chain is built from TRBV9 and TRBJ2-1; 7 bases map to TRBD2. The sequencing input was PBMCs. CDR3 nucleotides: TGTGCCAGCAGCCCCGGACTCACGGGGGGCTACAATGAGCAGTTCTTC. Protein product: CASSPGLTGGYNEQFF.